This T cell receptor (beta chain) emerged from a study of blood T cells in healthy people across ages. For the second PCR, which ran for about 6 to 11 cycles, a sample-barcoded 5' primer and a J-beta primer mix were used. Using its own MiXCR run on the 5' RACE reads, TCRdb lists one record per CDR3 protein. The table has 450,000 to 650,000 distinct CDR3 sequences, around 24% seen once; the top ten hold just under 9%. Comment on this clonotype: Its target is unknown. Its ends do not fully match the called genes, so a read error is possible.

Findings and limits, study-wide: There was a strong correlation between TCR beta diversity and naive T cell percentage.

This CDR3 contains 15 residues. Per the germline V gene, CDR1 is LGHNA and CDR2 is YNFKEQ. The sample was also linked to a second study, of T cells of mothers and their children. In that study: cDNA was synthesized from all extracted RNA at roughly 1.5 ug per reaction. Each child gave around 3 million TCR beta CDR3 reads (each mother, over 8.5 million). Unrelated pairs and related pairs have their TCR recombination output shaped similarly by thymic selection.

This TCR was sampled from a boy between 10 and 17 years old in good health. Sequences were obtained from blood. The chain has TRBV4-2 and TRBJ2-5, with a possible D match to TRBD2 (5 bases). Here the CDR3 reads CTSSPSDGIQETQYF. In DNA form, the CDR3 reads TGTACCAGCAGCCCCTCGGACGGGATTCAAGAGACCCAGTACTTC.